These 7 T cell receptor beta chains share one sample of origin, sequenced in a study of blood T cell repertoires in COVID-19. The table came from immunoSEQ multiplex PCR; TCRdb's copy has only in-frame clones and leaves some out. The sample has fewer than 500,000 clones; roughly 87% are singletons. The sample was PBMCs or T cells enriched from blood (not recorded which). The receptors come from a woman between 18 and 30 years old who had recovered from COVID-19.

This clone was seen once. At one of its ends the junction is not consistent with the germline gene, which may arise from a read error. The chain recombines TRBV3-1 (or the pseudogene TRBV3-2) with TRBJ2-7; tentative D call: TRBD2 (5 bases). The CDR3 runs to 14 residues. The germline CDR1 and CDR2 sequences are LGHDT and YNNKEL (reference sequence). The CDR3 sequence is CASSQDPSGIASNF. CDR3 nucleotides: TGTGCCAGCAGCCAAGACCCCTCGGGGATAGCTTCGAACTTC.

This chain joins TRBV13 and TRBJ1-1; D not resolved. In germline, CDR1 is PRHDT, CDR2 FYEKMQ (reference sequence). Trimming took off 6 bases at V and 1 base at J, with 12 bases between the two ends. This CDR3 region has 14 residues. CDR3 loop: CASRYGVANTEAFF. CDR3 coding DNA: TGTGCCAGCAGGTACGGGGTCGCGAACACTGAAGCTTTCTTT. Looking up the rest from reference TRBV13 and TRBJ1-1 gives the full variable domain: AAGVIQSPRHLIKEKRETATLKCYPIPRHDTVYWYQQGPGQDPQFLISFYEKMQSDKGSIPDRFSAQQFSDYHSELNMSSLELGDSALYFCASRYGVANTEAFFGQGTRLTVV.

V gene TRBV5-4 combines with J gene TRBJ2-2; 12 nucleotides line up with TRBD2. The CDR3 extends over 17 amino acids. Trimming at V came to 0 bases and at J to 6 bases, leaving 6 bases not matched to a gene. Germline V gene sequence: CDR1 SGHNT, CDR2 YYREEE (reference sequence). Here the CDR3 reads CASSLVLAGGVAGELFF. The CDR3 DNA reads as TGTGCCAGCAGCTTGGTGCTAGCGGGGGGGGTCGCCGGGGAGCTGTTTTTT. Filled out from reference TRBV5-4 and TRBJ2-2, the complete variable domain reads ETGVTQSPTHLIKTRGQQVTLRCSSQSGHNTVSWYQQALGQGPQFIFQYYREEENGRGNFPPRFSGLQFPNYSSELNVNALELDDSALYLCASSLVLAGGVAGELFFGEGSRLTVL.

The chain carries TRBV15 and TRBJ1-2, with 7 bases matching TRBD1. V lost 0 bases, J lost 9 bases, and 13 bases stayed unmatched. CDR1 and CDR2 from the germline V gene are LNHNV and YYDKDF (reference sequence). This CDR3 spans 16 amino acids. The CDR3 region is CATSREDREPSISYTF. CDR3 sequence (DNA): TGTGCCACCAGCAGAGAAGACAGGGAACCATCTATAAGCTACACCTTC.

In DNA form, the CDR3 reads TGTGCCAGCAGCTGGGCCGAGTGGGCAGATACGCAGTATTTT. Translation gives CASSWAEWADTQYF. This rearrangement joins TRBV5-6 to TRBJ2-3, with D unclear. Germline V gives CDR1 SGHDT, CDR2 YYEEEE. The V gene lost 3 bases and the J gene lost 4 bases, with 12 bases spanning the gap. The CDR3 spans 14 residues. The whole variable domain, remainder taken from reference TRBV5-6 and TRBJ2-3, is DAGVTQSPTHLIKTRGQQVTLRCSPKSGHDTVSWYQQALGQGPQFIFQYYEEEERQRGNFPDRFSGHQFPNYSSELNVNALLLGDSALYLCASSWAEWADTQYFGPGTRLTVL.

The chain employs TRBV7-2 and TRBJ1-6; D gene uncertain. Trimming took off 1 base at V and 10 bases at J, with 17 bases between the two ends. Per germline, CDR1 SGHTA and CDR2 FQGNSA. The CDR3 totals 16 residues. The CDR3 DNA reads TGTGCCAGCAGCTTAGGGATTACCCCCAACGGGTCACCCCTCCACTTT. Translating it yields CASSLGITPNGSPLHF.

This clone occurred a few times. This chain uses TRBV5-1 with TRBJ1-4; 8 nucleotides match TRBD1. Germline values: CDR1 SGHRS, CDR2 YFSETQ. The CDR3 is made up of 15 amino acids. The V gene end was trimmed by 8 bases and the J gene end by 8 bases; junction bases not matched to a gene: 14. In nucleotides, the CDR3 is TGCGCCAGTCAACTTCAGGGGGCTGAGAGGGAAAAACTGTTTTTT. It yields the protein CASQLQGAEREKLFF.